This entry lists 24 T cell receptor beta chains sequenced from one sample in a study of T cell responses to AZD1222 COVID-19 vaccine. Here immunoSEQ multiplex PCR was the method, and the copy in TCRdb shows in-frame clones only, minus some. The repertoire holds 95,000 to 100,000 clones, roughly 90% seen once, with approximately 16% in the top ten. The material was peripheral blood, obtained 28 days after the second AZD1222 dose. The source of these receptors is an adult who received the AZD1222 COVID-19 vaccine.

This chain joins TRBV6-5 and TRBJ2-2; TRBD2 aligns across 8 bases. This CDR3 is built from 15 residues. J lost 0 bases, V lost 8 bases, and 5 bases had no gene match. Germline V gene sequence: CDR1 MNHEY, CDR2 SVGAGI. The DNA of the CDR3 is TGTGCCAGCCTTGGGGGACTAGCGAACACCGGGGAGCTGTTTTTT. Encoded protein: CASLGGLANTGELFF.

This chain links TRBV5-1 with TRBJ1-1, with TRBD1 identical over 7 bases. Per the germline V gene, CDR1 is SGHRS and CDR2 is YFSETQ. This CDR3 contains 15 residues. V gave up 0 bases and J gave up 5 bases; unmatched junction bases: 7. DNA of the CDR3: TGCGCCAGCAGCTTGGTGGAGGGGGCGCGAACTGAAGCTTTCTTT. Translating it yields CASSLVEGARTEAFF. Variable domain in full (rest from reference TRBV5-1 and TRBJ1-1): KAGVTQTPRYLIKTRGQQVTLSCSPISGHRSVSWYQQTPGQGLQFLFEYFSETQRNKGNFPGRFSGRQFSNSRSEMNVSTLELGDSALYLCASSLVEGARTEAFFGQGTRLTVV.

This clone was observed once. The V and J genes are TRBV28 and TRBJ2-5; the D gene is possibly TRBD2 (5 bases). CDR1 and CDR2 (germline): MDHEN, SYDVKM. Trimming stripped 4 bases from V and 5 bases from J, with 14 bases between. This CDR3 region has 14 residues. CDR3 sequence reads: CASSSRLGEETQYF. DNA of the CDR3: TGTGCCAGCAGTTCCCGACTGGGAGAGGAGACCCAGTACTTC.

The CDR3 region has the DNA TGCGCCAGCAGCTTTGGGGCAGGTGATATGGAGCCCCAGCATTTT. Encoded protein: CASSFGAGDMEPQHF. The rearrangement uses TRBV5-1 and TRBJ1-5; D may be TRBD1 (5 bases). The CDR3 runs to 15 residues. Trimming left V 2 bases short and J 8 bases short, with 17 bases between. In germline, CDR1 is SGHRS, CDR2 YFSETQ.

V gene TRBV24-1 combines with J gene TRBJ2-1, with 7 bases aligning to TRBD1. After removal of 2 bases from V and 7 bases from J, the junction contained 10 bases not matched to a gene. The CDR3 runs to 16 residues. From germline, CDR1 is KGHDR and CDR2 SFDVKD. This CDR3 reads CATSDSGGQAANEQFF. The CDR3 DNA reads TGTGCCACCAGTGATTCCGGTGGACAGGCTGCGAATGAGCAGTTCTTC.

The CDR3 spells CASSDSPLGGYTF. The CDR3 DNA follows: TGTGCCAGCAGTGACTCGCCCCTGGGAGGCTACACCTTC. The chain carries TRBV6-4 and TRBJ1-2; D is unclear. The CDR3 sequence is 13 residues long. The germline V and J ends were trimmed by 0 bases and 8 bases, with 10 bases remaining between them. Germline V CDR1 and CDR2: MRHNA, SNTAGT.

This chain links TRBV5-4 with TRBJ2-1; perhaps D is TRBD1 or TRBD2 (5 bases each). Germline CDR1 is SGHNT and CDR2 is YYREEE (reference sequence). The CDR3 runs 11 residues. Trimming stripped 0 bases from V and 14 bases from J, with 9 bases between. The CDR3 sequence is CASSLGGSEFF. CDR3 nucleotide sequence: TGTGCCAGCAGCTTGGGGGGGTCTGAGTTCTTC.

This chain uses TRBV4-1 with TRBJ1-1; D not certain. Trimming left V 1 base short and J 1 base short, with 4 bases between. The CDR3 spans 13 residues. Per the germline V gene, CDR1 is MGHRA and CDR2 is YSYEKL. The CDR3: CASSQAGNTEAFF. In nucleotides, the CDR3 is TGCGCCAGCAGCCAAGCGGGGAACACTGAAGCTTTCTTT.

This clone showed up just a few times. V usage is TRBV2 and J usage is TRBJ1-2; 9 nucleotides align to TRBD1. This CDR3 has 11 residues. Trimming cost V 10 bases and J 5 bases; bases outside gene matches: 2. The germline gives CDR1 SNHLY, CDR2 FYNNEI. The CDR3 DNA reads TGTGCCACTGGGACAGGGTATGGCTACACCTTC. As protein: CATGTGYGYTF.

The chain employs TRBV7-9 and TRBJ2-7, with 7 bases lining up with TRBD1. The J segment lost 5 bases and the V segment lost 4 bases, leaving 14 bases of the junction unmatched. This CDR3 region has 16 residues. In germline, CDR1 is SEHNR, CDR2 FQNEAQ (reference sequence). As DNA, the CDR3 is TGTGCCAGCAGCTCAGCAGGGGGTGTATTAGGCAACGAGCAGTACTTC. Its protein product is CASSSAGGVLGNEQYF.

This chain connects TRBV19 to TRBJ1-4; D gene unclear. The CDR3 spans 14 residues. The germline V gene encodes CDR1 LNHDA and CDR2 SQIVND (reference sequence). Trimming took off 5 bases at V and 3 bases at J, with 10 bases between the two ends. The CDR3 DNA reads as TGTGCCAGTAGTCCGCGAGGATCTAATGAAAAACTGTTTTTT. Translating gives CASSPRGSNEKLFF.

The CDR3 DNA follows: TGTGCCAGCAGCTTAGTTCGGGAGACCCAGTACTTC. Translation gives CASSLVRETQYF. This chain links TRBV11-2 with TRBJ2-5; D call uncertain. CDR3 size: 12 residues. Germline V gene sequence: CDR1 SGHAT, CDR2 FQNNGV. V was shortened by 1 base and J by 5 bases, with 5 bases between the two germline ends.

This clone was found a few times. The chain couples TRBV29-1 to TRBJ1-2; TRBD1 might be the D (5 bases). Germline V gene lookup returns CDR1 SQVTM and CDR2 ANQGSEA. The V gene lost 8 bases and the J gene lost 1 base, with 11 bases spanning the gap. The CDR3 consists of 12 residues. The CDR3 reads CSSGEDNYGYTF. The CDR3 DNA follows: TGCAGCTCGGGGGAGGATAACTATGGCTACACCTTC.

For the CDR3, the DNA is TGTGCCAGCAGCTGGGGACAGGGCTTCGGCGAGCAGTACTTC. This codes for CASSWGQGFGEQYF. The chain couples TRBV7-9 to TRBJ2-7, with 9 bases matching TRBD1. The CDR3 is made up of 14 amino acids. Germline loops: CDR1 SEHNR, CDR2 FQNEAQ (reference sequence). V trimming: 4 bases; J trimming: 6 bases; junction bases outside the gene matches: 7. Supplemented by reference TRBV7-9 and TRBJ2-7, the full variable domain reads DTGVSQNPRHKITKRGQNVTFRCDPISEHNRLYWYRQTLGQGPEFLTYFQNEAQLEKSRLLSDRFSAERPKGSFSTLEIQRTEQGDSAMYLCASSWGQGFGEQYFGPGTRLTVT.

V usage is TRBV6-1 and J usage is TRBJ1-2, with D perhaps TRBD1 (5 bases). V was trimmed by 0 bases and J by 8 bases, leaving 13 bases between them. Germline V lookup: CDR1 MNHNS, CDR2 SASEGT. This CDR3 spans 14 amino acids. CDR3 residues: CASSEALGTGGYTF. In DNA form, the CDR3 reads TGTGCCAGCAGTGAAGCTTTAGGGACGGGAGGCTACACCTTC.

The chain joins TRBV28 to TRBJ1-4; 11 bases line up with TRBD1. The junction had 3 bases not matched to a gene; V was cut back by 2 bases and J by 7 bases. The CDR3 spans 15 residues. CDR1 is MDHEN, CDR2 SYDVKM, per germline. The CDR3 DNA follows: TGTGCCAGCAGTTTAGGGGGACAGGGGGGTGAAAAACTGTTTTTT. Its translation: CASSLGGQGGEKLFF.

This clone was seen a single time. The chain recombines TRBV4-1 with TRBJ1-1; D uncertain. The V and J ends lost 1 base and 6 bases respectively, with 6 bases between them. CDR3 length: 12 amino acids. The germline V gene encodes CDR1 MGHRA and CDR2 YSYEKL. The CDR3 reads CASSQAGAEAFF. CDR3 coding DNA: TGCGCCAGCAGCCAAGCCGGGGCTGAAGCTTTCTTT.

This clone occurred once. The chain employs TRBV5-1 and TRBJ2-7; a weak D match, TRBD2 (5 bases). V gave up 0 bases and J gave up 4 bases, with 11 bases separating them. Looked up from germline, CDR1 is SGHRS and CDR2 is YFSETQ. CDR3 length: 14 residues. The CDR3 DNA reads TGCGCCAGCAGCTTGGCAGCGGAGATTTACGAGCAGTACTTC. Translated, it gives CASSLAAEIYEQYF.

V gene TRBV30 combines with J gene TRBJ2-1; 10 bases fit TRBD2. The trim removed 3 bases at V and 7 bases at J, leaving 12 bases unmatched. Germline V lookup: CDR1 GTSNPN, CDR2 SVGIG (reference sequence). There are 16 residues in the CDR3. The CDR3 loop is CAWSPALGTSENEQFF. The CDR3 region has the DNA TGTGCCTGGAGCCCCGCCTTAGGGACTAGCGAGAATGAGCAGTTCTTC.

The chain links TRBV2 to TRBJ1-2, with 7 bases that match TRBD1. Per the germline V gene, CDR1 is SNHLY and CDR2 is FYNNEI. The CDR3 covers 17 residues. V lost 6 bases, J lost 2 bases, and 15 bases stayed unmatched. In DNA form, the CDR3 reads TGTGCCAGCAGGGGGAGGATGGGACAGCCCGTAAACTATGGCTACACCTTC. Translating gives CASRGRMGQPVNYGYTF.

This chain links TRBV30 with TRBJ2-7; 9 bases fit TRBD2. With V trimmed by 0 bases and J by 12 bases, 12 bases remained unmatched. There are 14 residues in the CDR3. Per germline, CDR1 GTSNPN and CDR2 SVGIG (reference sequence). CDR3 sequence: CAWSVRAGGPSVYF. In DNA, the CDR3 is TGTGCCTGGAGTGTACGGGCGGGAGGGCCCTCGGTGTACTTC.

The chain links TRBV19 to TRBJ1-2, with D perhaps TRBD1 (6 bases). The CDR3 loop spans 16 amino acids. V lost 7 bases, J lost 5 bases, and 23 bases lay in between. CDR1 is LNHDA, CDR2 SQIVND, per germline (reference sequence). The DNA for the CDR3 is TGTGCCAGTACCCCTGGGGGGGCAGGCGCCCCTTATGGCTACACCTTC. Translated: CASTPGGAGAPYGYTF.

The V call is TRBV9, the J call TRBJ1-6; unclear D gene. Between the trimmed V and J ends, which lost 4 bases and 9 bases, there was a span of 14 bases. Per germline, CDR1 SGDLS and CDR2 YYNGEE. The CDR3 spans 14 residues. The CDR3 region has the DNA TGTGCCAGCAGCAAGAGGTTAGGCACTTCACCCCTCCACTTT. It codes for CASSKRLGTSPLHF.

The chain couples TRBV5-1 to TRBJ2-7; D is perhaps TRBD1 (6 bases). Germline CDR1 SGHRS, CDR2 YFSETQ. The CDR3 spans 14 residues. The V end lost 5 bases, the J end lost 3 bases, and 15 bases lay between the germline ends. The CDR3 nucleotides read TGCGCCAGCAGATCTAGAGCGGACAGCTACGAGCAGTACTTC. It codes for CASRSRADSYEQYF.